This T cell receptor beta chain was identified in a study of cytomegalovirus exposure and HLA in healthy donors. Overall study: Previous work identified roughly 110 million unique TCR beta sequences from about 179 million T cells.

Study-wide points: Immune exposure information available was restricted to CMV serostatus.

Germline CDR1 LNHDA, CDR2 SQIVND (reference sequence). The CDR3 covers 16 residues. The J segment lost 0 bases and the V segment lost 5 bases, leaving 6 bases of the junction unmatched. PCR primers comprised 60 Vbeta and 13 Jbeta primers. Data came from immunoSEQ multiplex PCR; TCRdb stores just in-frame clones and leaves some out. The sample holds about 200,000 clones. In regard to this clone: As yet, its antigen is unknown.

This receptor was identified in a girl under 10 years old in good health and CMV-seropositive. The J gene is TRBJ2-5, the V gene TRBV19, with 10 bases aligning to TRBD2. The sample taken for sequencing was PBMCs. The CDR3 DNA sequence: TGTGCCAGTAGTCTCGGACTAGCGGCGTACCAAGAGACCCAGTACTTC. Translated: CASSLGLAAYQETQYF.